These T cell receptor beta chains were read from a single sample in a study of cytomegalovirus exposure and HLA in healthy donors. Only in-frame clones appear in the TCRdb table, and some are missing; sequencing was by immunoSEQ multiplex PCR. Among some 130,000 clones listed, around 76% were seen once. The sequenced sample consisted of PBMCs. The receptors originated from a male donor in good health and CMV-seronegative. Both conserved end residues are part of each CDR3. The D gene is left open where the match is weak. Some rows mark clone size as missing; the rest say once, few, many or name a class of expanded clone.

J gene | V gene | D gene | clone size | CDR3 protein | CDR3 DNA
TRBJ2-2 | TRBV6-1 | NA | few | CASKRTQNTGELFF | TGTGCCAGCAAGAGGACACAGAACACCGGGGAGCTGTTTTTT
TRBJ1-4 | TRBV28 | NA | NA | CATMVIANEKLFF | TGTGCCACCATGGTTATAGCTAATGAAAAACTGTTTTTT
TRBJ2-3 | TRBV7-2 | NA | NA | CASSLTRDTQYF | TGTGCCAGCAGCTTGACTAGGGATACGCAGTATTTT
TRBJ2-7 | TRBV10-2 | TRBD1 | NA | CASSVLGQHSYEQYF | TGCGCCAGCAGTGTCCTGGGACAGCACTCCTACGAGCAGTACTTC
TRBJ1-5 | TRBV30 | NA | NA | CAWSRGSNQPQHF | TGTGCCTGGAGCCGGGGAAGCAATCAGCCCCAGCATTTT
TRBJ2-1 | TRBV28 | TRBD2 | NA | CASREEGMGLAGGPFEQFF | TGTGCCAGCAGGGAAGAGGGGATGGGACTAGCGGGAGGGCCCTTTGAGCAGTTCTTC
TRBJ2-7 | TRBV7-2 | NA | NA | CASSLNPARGHEQYF | TGTGCCAGCAGCTTAAACCCAGCAAGGGGCCACGAGCAGTACTTC
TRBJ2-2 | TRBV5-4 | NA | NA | CASSPGQNTGELFF | TGTGCCAGCAGCCCGGGACAAAACACCGGGGAGCTGTTTTTT
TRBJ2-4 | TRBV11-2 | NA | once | CASSLMLGTNIQYF | TGTGCCAGCAGCTTAATGCTAGGAACAAACATTCAGTACTTC
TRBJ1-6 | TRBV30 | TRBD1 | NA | CACQGAYNSPLHF | TGTGCCTGTCAGGGGGCGTATAATTCACCCCTCCACTTT
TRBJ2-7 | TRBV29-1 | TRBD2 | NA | CSVCTPGWEGYEQYF | TGCAGCGTGTGCACACCGGGATGGGAGGGCTACGAGCAGTACTTC
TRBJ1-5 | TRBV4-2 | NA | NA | CASSSRGGDGNQPQHF | TGTGCCAGCAGCTCGAGGGGGGGGGACGGCAATCAGCCCCAGCATTTT
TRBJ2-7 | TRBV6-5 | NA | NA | CASSLGGGSQAEQYF | TGTGCCAGCAGTCTGGGGGGGGGCAGCCAGGCCGAGCAGTACTTC
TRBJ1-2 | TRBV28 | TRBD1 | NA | CASSFFQGAGGYTF | TGTGCCAGCAGTTTTTTTCAGGGGGCGGGAGGCTACACCTTC
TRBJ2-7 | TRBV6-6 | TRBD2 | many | CASLAGGGRSYEQYF | TGTGCCAGTCTAGCGGGAGGGGGACGCTCCTACGAGCAGTACTTC